Listed here are 14 T cell receptor beta chains from one sample, sequenced in a study of T cells in Graves' hyperthyroidism and ophthalmopathy. Amplification of TCR beta CDR3 regions was performed using RNA transcripts as template. First-round RT-PCR of the TCR CDR3 relied on the HTBI primer set. TCRdb fed the multiplex PCR reads into MiXCR, producing one record per CDR3 protein. The sample includes roughly 170,000 distinct CDR3 sequences, over 15% of them seen just once. Sequenced material: blood. All receptors derive from a woman aged 45-65 years with Graves' hyperthyroidism.

This clonotype was found many times. V and J are TRBV5-1 and TRBJ1-1; no reliable D call. V lost 0 bases and J lost 7, with 10 bases in between. Per the germline V gene, CDR1 is SGHRS and CDR2 is YFSETQ. CDR3 length: 13 residues. The CDR3 here is CASSLDYKGEAFF. CDR3 bases: TGCGCCAGCAGCTTGGATTATAAGGGTGAAGCTTTCTTT.

This clonotype has ten or more counts. In DNA, the CDR3 is TGTGCCACCAGCAGATATAGGACAGGGAGCTCCTATAATTCACCCCTCCACTTT. It translates to CATSRYRTGSSYNSPLHF. This chain uses TRBV15 with TRBJ1-6, with 8 bases lining up with TRBD1. Germline V gene lookup returns CDR1 LNHNV and CDR2 YYDKDF (reference sequence). This CDR3 comprises 18 residues. The ends lost 2 bases at V and 0 bases at J; junction bases unmatched: 6.

The chain is built from TRBV5-5 and TRBJ1-2; 8 positions match TRBD1. Looked up from germline, CDR1 is SGHKS and CDR2 is YYEKEE (reference sequence). Unmatched junction bases numbered 3, after V lost 3 bases and J lost 8 bases. This CDR3 spans 12 amino acids. The CDR3: CASSWDRLGYTF. CDR3 nucleotides: TGTGCCAGCAGCTGGGACAGGCTAGGCTACACCTTC.

This clonotype was recorded many times. This chain connects TRBV5-4 to TRBJ2-5; D is unresolved. CDR1 is SGHNT and CDR2 is YYREEE in the germline V gene (reference sequence). This CDR3 has 14 amino acids. V was trimmed by 2 bases and J by 2 bases, leaving 10 bases between them. The chain's CDR3 is CASSFTAKQETQYF. The DNA for the CDR3 is TGTGCCAGCAGCTTCACAGCGAAGCAAGAGACCCAGTACTTC. Variable domain in full (rest from reference TRBV5-4 and TRBJ2-5): ETGVTQSPTHLIKTRGQQVTLRCSSQSGHNTVSWYQQALGQGPQFIFQYYREEENGRGNFPPRFSGLQFPNYSSELNVNALELDDSALYLCASSFTAKQETQYFGPGTRLLVL.

This clonotype was picked up many times. The chain employs TRBV4-3 and TRBJ2-3; maybe TRBD1 (6 bases). V lost 3 bases and J 2 bases, leaving 12 bases between the germline ends. The germline V gene encodes CDR1 LGHNA and CDR2 YSLEER. The CDR3 runs to 15 residues. Written as DNA, the CDR3 is TGCGCCAGCAGCCAGGGTACAGGGTACACAGATACGCAGTATTTT. Amino acids: CASSQGTGYTDTQYF.

This clonotype came up many times. The V call is TRBV20-1, the J call TRBJ1-5, with D uncertain. The CDR3 is 14 residues long. V dropped 5 bases and J dropped 1 base, with 12 bases sitting between them. CDR1 DFQATT and CDR2 SNEGSKA come from the germline V gene (reference sequence). The CDR3 coding sequence is TGCAGTGCTTCCCGACTCATGAGCAATCAGCCCCAGCATTTT. It yields the protein CSASRLMSNQPQHF.

The chain has TRBV12-3 or TRBV12-4 and TRBJ2-3, with D perhaps matching TRBD2 (5 bases). V lost 2 bases, J lost 5 bases, and 8 bases lay in between. The CDR3 is 13 residues long. CDR3 nucleotide sequence: TGTGCCAGCAGTTTACAGGCGGGAGATACGCAGTATTTT. Encoded protein: CASSLQAGDTQYF.

On this clonotype itself: Given a much more abundant clone one base away, this may be a read error. V is TRBV19 and J is TRBJ1-2; D remains unclear. Trimming took off 4 bases at V and 3 bases at J, with 9 bases between the two ends. The CDR3 spans 13 residues. Germline CDR1 reads LNHDA; CDR2 reads SQIVND (reference sequence). The CDR3 nucleotides are TGTGCCAGTAGTACCCCAGTTTACTATGGCTACACCTTC. Encoded protein: CASSTPVYYGYTF.

This clonotype was recorded at least ten times. The rearrangement joins TRBV3-1 to TRBJ2-5; D possibly corresponds to TRBD1 (6 bases). The CDR3 runs 14 residues. V lost 2 bases to trimming and J lost 1 base, with 8 bases between them. Germline CDR1 LGHDT, CDR2 YNNKEL (reference sequence). CDR3 bases: TGTGCCAGCAGCCAACAACAGGGCCAAGAGACCCAGTACTTC. It specifies CASSQQQGQETQYF.

This clonotype was observed a handful of times. The chain has TRBV4-1 and TRBJ2-1; D gene unclear. This CDR3 is 12 amino acids long. Per the germline V gene, CDR1 is MGHRA and CDR2 is YSYEKL. V lost 3 bases and J 5 bases, leaving 5 bases between the germline ends. The CDR3 DNA reads as TGCGCCAGCAGCCAGCCCAACAATGAGCAGTTCTTC. Translating gives CASSQPNNEQFF.

This clonotype showed up many times. The chain employs TRBV11-2 and TRBJ2-1; 8 bases are shared with TRBD2. V shed 5 bases and J 6 bases; nucleotides not matched to a gene: 3. CDR3 length: 13 residues. Germline lookup yields CDR1 SGHAT and CDR2 FQNNGV. CDR3 nucleotide sequence: TGTGCCAGCAGCAAGGGACTAGTCAATGAGCAGTTCTTC. Translation gives CASSKGLVNEQFF.

This clonotype was recorded once. The chain employs TRBV30 and TRBJ2-7; tentatively, D is TRBD2 (5 bases). The germline V gene has CDR1 GTSNPN and CDR2 SVGIG (reference sequence). This CDR3 has 12 residues. The ends were cut back, 0 bases at V and 2 bases at J, with 5 bases in the middle. DNA of the CDR3: TGTGCCTGGAGTGTACTAGCCTACGAGCAGTACTTC. It codes for CAWSVLAYEQYF.

This clonotype was counted many times. J is TRBJ2-3 and V is TRBV7-9, with a possible D match to TRBD2 (5 bases). The length of the CDR3 is 16 residues. V lost 5 bases, J lost 6 bases, and 21 bases lay in between. Germline V CDR1 and CDR2: SEHNR, FQNEAQ (reference sequence). CDR3 residues: CASSDVQRTGKDTQYF. CDR3 DNA: TGTGCCAGCAGCGACGTACAGCGGACGGGCAAGGATACGCAGTATTTT. Combining the CDR3 with reference TRBV7-9 and TRBJ2-3 gives the whole variable domain DTGVSQNPRHKITKRGQNVTFRCDPISEHNRLYWYRQTLGQGPEFLTYFQNEAQLEKSRLLSDRFSAERPKGSFSTLEIQRTEQGDSAMYLCASSDVQRTGKDTQYFGPGTRLTVL.

There are many counts of this clonotype. The CDR3 spells CASSEPSPGLGEKLFF. The CDR3 DNA is TGTGCCAGCAGTGAACCCTCCCCGGGGTTGGGTGAAAAACTGTTTTTT. The J gene is TRBJ1-4, the V gene TRBV25-1; D ambiguous. The germline V gene encodes CDR1 MGHDK and CDR2 SYGVNS. CDR3 length: 16 residues. Deletions cut 2 bases from V and 7 bases from J, with 17 bases between.